This TCR beta chain was captured by sequencing in a study of cytomegalovirus exposure and HLA in healthy donors (dated by TCRdb to about 2017). General notes on the study: According to an earlier analysis of a few hundred of the donors, some 180 million T cells yielded roughly 110 million unique TCR beta sequences and about 300 Gb of sequence data. Several DR-DQ haplotypes were handled as single units for association and clustering, since linkage in the cohort was strong. To decide whether each TCR beta V gene segment behaved as functional or pseudogenic, an earlier analysis of some 570 of the donors relied on high-throughput TCR beta sequencing. About 330 gigabases of sequencing data and roughly 81 million unique TCR sequences made up an early release that covered approximately 650 HLA-typed donors. Every repertoire in the discovery cohort had been generated on one and the same sequencing platform. Donor age, sex, ethnicity and CMV serostatus were compiled together with the repertoire data. Across around 400 genotyped donors of the cohort, an average of roughly 250,000 unique TCR beta nucleotide sequences per donor were sequenced, and approximately 17% of those sequences were non-productive. Rather than drawing on any new phenotypic data, the later analysis identified candidate immune exposures from TCR beta sequences and the way those sequences occurred across donors. A later analysis re-examined previously published TCR beta repertoires from several hundred donors and added high-resolution HLA genotyping to investigate patterns of TCR occurrence. In a later genetic analysis, genome-wide SNP genotypes for about three fifths of the roughly 670 donors were used, and that subset was treated as a discovery cohort. Typing coverage varied by locus: roughly 620-640 donors for A, B, C, DRB1 and DQB1; roughly 520 for DQA1; about 570 for DPA1; around 490 for DPB1. HLA typing included class I and class II loci at four-digit resolution. The T cell repertoires of 550 to 850 subjects were profiled by immunosequencing and related to cytomegalovirus serostatus. The study combined high-throughput TCR immunosequencing, statistical association of individual TCRs with disease status, and machine learning to predict cytomegalovirus infection status. The study aimed to test whether cataloging public T cell receptors could reveal signatures of past pathogen exposure. A separate validation cohort of 100 to 150 different subjects was used in addition to the approximately 700-subject first cohort. Of the roughly 400 genotyped donors, 81% were placed in the genetic ancestry cluster associated with self-reported Caucasian donors.

On the study overall, not on this receptor specifically: Most CMV-associated TCR beta chains appeared to be HLA-restricted in a later analysis, and the HLA associations seemed to be driven largely by CMV exposure. A later analysis found that HLA-associated TCR beta chains were more clonally expanded and had lower generation probabilities than equally common non-associated chains. It was suggested by the authors that the approach could potentially be generalized to other disease states and immunological phenotypes. An association between a missense DCLRE1C variant and V-gene and J-gene trimming of TCR beta chains was found in a later genetic analysis and replicated in an independent cohort. When HLA alleles, especially DR and DQ, strongly co-occurred, TCR associations were difficult to assign to individual alleles. In an earlier analysis of some 500 of the donors, most TCR beta V segments appeared in productive rearrangements about 90% or about 30% of the time, broadly matching IMGT annotations. Because counts were too low, about 15 rarely observed V segments, including chromosome 9 orphons, were left out of the earlier analysis of 500 to 750 of the donors. A cluster of highly shared sequence variants was judged likely to represent a technical artifact of the sequencing pipeline. The presence/absence analyses assumed that sequencing depth was roughly uniform across donors, and that assumption may not be true. Across donors, most TCR sequences were observed very rarely, whereas some public TCRs were present in many individuals. In vitro tests confirmed that a few of the cytomegalovirus-associated TCR beta chains recognize cytomegalovirus antigens. The cohort was sequenced for TCR beta chains only, and without alpha or paired-chain data the features that could be detected were limited. A further reported finding was that TCR beta sequences accurately predicted the HLA-A and HLA-B alleles for most subjects in the first cohort. Because some donors lacked HLA typing at each locus, the association tests relied only on the typed subset. In the study, approximately 160 TCR beta chains were listed as associated with cytomegalovirus. In both the original and validation cohorts, the classifier was reported to diagnose cytomegalovirus status with high specificity and sensitivity. In a later analysis, several top co-occurrence clusters were reported to appear linked to parvovirus B19, influenza, CMV and Epstein-Barr virus. For the cohort, immune exposure information was limited to CMV serostatus. Linkage disequilibrium might explain the correlated functional status among segregating V segments, but an unknown experimental factor could not be excluded. Specific HLA alleles were associated with 15,000 to 20,000 TCR beta sequences at a false discovery rate of 0.05 in a later analysis. According to a later genetic analysis, donors in an Asian-associated ancestry cluster had fewer N-insertions in productive TCRs than the roughly 670-donor mean. According to a later analysis, TCR association rates differed among HLA loci, with DRB1 alleles showing the most associated TCRs and HLA-C alleles showing the fewest.

The cohort consisted of 600 or so healthy bone marrow donors. Cohort members were all nominally healthy when sampled, although unrecorded immune exposures were likely present. The donor tested CMV seropositive and was one of the 289 seropositive cohort members. Each donor provided a peripheral blood sample, and peripheral blood mononuclear cells were used for TCR beta sequencing. The Qiagen DNeasy Blood Extraction Kit was used to extract genomic DNA from the blood cell samples. The library was built by means of the immunoSEQ multiplex PCR assay. For the multiplex PCR, a mixture combining 60 forward primers for TCR Vbeta segments and 13 reverse primers for TCR Jbeta segments was used. Amplification of the CDR3 region of rearranged TCR beta genes was performed with a multiplex PCR assay on genomic DNA. Amplified TCR beta libraries were sequenced as 87-base-pair reads on the Illumina HiSeq System. Processing in the source paper ran as follows. A later analysis tallied 75 million to 85 million unique TCR beta chains across the 550 to 850 repertoires, and about 12 million of those chains were shared by two or more donors. A nearest-neighbor algorithm error-corrected the raw reads and collapsed the reads into unique sequences, merging closely related sequences to remove PCR and sequencing errors. To assign V, D and J gene segments, CDR3 sequences were aligned to IMGT reference sequences. Each retained sequence needed at least a six-nucleotide match to both a V gene segment and a J gene segment. Rearrangements were called productive when the CDR3 lacked stop codons and stayed in frame with V and J; all others were non-productive. CDR3 was defined by IMGT convention, running from the second conserved V-encoded cysteine to the conserved J-encoded phenylalanine. The earlier analysis of about 530 of the donors excluded any sequence lacking an unambiguous match to a single V gene segment. An earlier analysis of a few hundred of the donors called V segments functional above 56.7% productive rearrangements and segregating when the between-donor standard deviation exceeded 5%. A statistical classification framework was built for diagnosing cytomegalovirus status from the catalog of TCR beta chain sequences. In a later analysis, V and J genes were assigned by comparing TCR nucleotide sequences against IMGT/GENE-DB human TR gene sequences. Using the TCRdist pipeline, a later analysis assigned CDR3 sequences along with most-parsimonious VDJ recombination scenarios. In a later analysis, each TCR beta chain was defined by its CDR3 amino acid sequence together with its V-gene family, and reads lacking a unique V-gene family were excluded. In a later analysis, several hundred highly shared, low-generation-probability nucleotide sequences were removed to address suspected cross-contamination and a sequencing artifact. In a later analysis, a clonal expansion index for each public chain was calculated from normalized within-repertoire ranks of inferred template counts. In a later analysis, generation probabilities were computed with a VDJ recombination model fitted to out-of-frame rearrangements, and the resulting probabilities were checked against IGoR. In a later analysis, TCR-TCR, TCR-HLA and TCR-CMV co-occurrence was scored with hypergeometric tests, and a repertoire-size bias correction was applied to TCR pairs. A later analysis estimated false discovery rates by permuting HLA or CMV assignments 20 times. A later analysis grouped co-occurring TCRs with DBSCAN, adding TCRdist sequence similarity when clustering within HLA-allele-positive subsets. Repertoires with fewer than 30,000 or more than 120,000 public chains were left out of co-occurrence clustering, as were a handful of repertoires with anomalous nucleotide sharing. The clones in this table, taken by TCRdb from immuneACCESS, are in-frame only. Not every clone is retained; where verified, under half of the shortfall comes from an unresolved V gene, and the cause of the rest is unknown. V, J and clone size are taken as reported in that table, and D and trimming were inferred from the DNA itself. Counted in this sample were roughly 180,000 clones; roughly four fifths of them appeared once. Around 2% of the sample is in the top ten clones.

Regarding this clone: The antigen it binds to is not known. Qualities for individual bases were not recorded, and no much larger clone is one base off.

The sample comprised PBMCs. The clonotype comes from a woman aged 18-29 years in good health and CMV-seropositive.

The CDR3 protein is CASSGGTGGAPGEKLFF. In nucleotides, the sequence is TGTGCCAGCAGCGGGGGGACAGGGGGCGCCCCGGGTGAAAAACTGTTTTTT. The chain links TRBV9 with TRBJ1-4; 12 bases in the junction line up with TRBD1. From V the trimming removes 3 bases and from J it removes 7 bases, while the gene matches leave 10 bases of the junction unaccounted for. The germline V gene encodes CDR1 SGDLS and CDR2 YYNGEE. The CDR3, from cysteine to phenylalanine, totals 17 residues. Only the CDR3 region is kept as DNA, spanning 51 bases read in frame from base 1.